A few counts support the clone carrying this T cell receptor beta chain. The antigen remains unidentified. This entry belongs to a study of blood T cells in healthy people across ages. Study conclusions and caveats: Not knowing donor CMV status may have confounded expanded clonotype changes.

Trimming removed 5 bases from V and 7 bases from J, with 17 bases in between. This CDR3 contains 13 residues. Germline CDR1 and CDR2: DFQATT and SNEGSKA (reference sequence). Using a J-beta primer mix together with a sample-barcoded 5' primer, a second PCR was run for roughly 7 to 11 cycles. TCRdb called the 5' RACE reads again in MiXCR, with one record for every CDR3 protein. The sample records 550,000 to 700,000 distinct CDR3 sequences, 27% being singletons. The receptor comes from a woman between 65 and 79 years old in good health. The rearrangement links TRBV20-1 to TRBJ2-5, with a weak D call TRBD2 (5 bases). Source material: blood. The CDR3 sequence is CSAVQDSPWTQYF. CDR3 sequence (DNA): TGCAGTGCTGTCCAGGACTCTCCCTGGACCCAGTACTTC.